This T cell receptor beta chain emerged from a study of blood T cell repertoires in COVID-19. Study background: Both acute and convalescent COVID-19 samples were obtained from the United States, Italy and Spain.

Trimming took 1 base from V and 7 from J; bases not matched to a gene: 5. Per the germline V gene, CDR1 is SEHNR and CDR2 is FQNEAQ (reference sequence). The CDR3 totals 14 residues. Per the original methods: Scientists estimated how many nucleated cells there were by amplifying reference gene primers. The repertoire was sequenced with immunoSEQ multiplex PCR; TCRdb's copy has only in-frame clones and lacks some. V and J calls and clone size are those listed in that table; D and trimming were worked out from the DNA. The sample carries 65,000 to 90,000 clones, 75% to 90% recorded once. This sequence originates from an elderly man with acute or convalescent COVID-19. The V gene is TRBV7-9, the J gene TRBJ2-7; 9 bases match TRBD2. The material sequenced was peripheral blood. The CDR3 DNA reads as TGTGCCAGCAGCTTAGGGCTAGCGGGAAAAGAGCAGTACTTC. The encoded protein is CASSLGLAGKEQYF. The full variable domain, its missing parts supplied by reference TRBV7-9 and TRBJ2-7, is DTGVSQNPRHKITKRGQNVTFRCDPISEHNRLYWYRQTLGQGPEFLTYFQNEAQLEKSRLLSDRFSAERPKGSFSTLEIQRTEQGDSAMYLCASSLGLAGKEQYFGPGTRLTVT.